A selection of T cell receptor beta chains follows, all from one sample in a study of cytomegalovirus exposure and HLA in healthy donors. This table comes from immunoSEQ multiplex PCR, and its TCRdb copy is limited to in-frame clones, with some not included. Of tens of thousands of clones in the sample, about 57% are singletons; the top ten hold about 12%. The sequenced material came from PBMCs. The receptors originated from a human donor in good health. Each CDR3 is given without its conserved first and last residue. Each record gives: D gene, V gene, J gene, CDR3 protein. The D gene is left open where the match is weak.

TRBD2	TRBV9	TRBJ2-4	ASSRTSGVKNIQY
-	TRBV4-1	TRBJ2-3	ASSGEGNTDTQY
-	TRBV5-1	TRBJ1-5	ASSMGLNQPQH
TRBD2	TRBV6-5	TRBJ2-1	ASMLTSGRNEQF
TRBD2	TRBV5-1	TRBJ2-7	ASSLESGGEQY
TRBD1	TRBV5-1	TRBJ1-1	ASSLAPQGANIGWTEAF
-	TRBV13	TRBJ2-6	ASSFQGPFPPNVLT
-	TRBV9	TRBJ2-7	ASSVAYGSYEQY
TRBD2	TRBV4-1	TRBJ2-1	ASSQRVLAGGTYNEQF
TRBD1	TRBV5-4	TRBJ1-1	ASSLTGTDRKAF
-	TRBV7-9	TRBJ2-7	SSSITMSGQY
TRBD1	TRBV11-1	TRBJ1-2	ASSSLGDRGYGYT
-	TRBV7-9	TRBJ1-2	ASSALGYGYT
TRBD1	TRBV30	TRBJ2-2	AWSTTQGKPGELF
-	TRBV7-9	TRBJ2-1	ASWSRGDTYNEQF
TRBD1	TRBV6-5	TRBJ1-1	ASSYPGQLNTEAF
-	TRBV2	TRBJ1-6	ASSEGGLSSYNSPLH
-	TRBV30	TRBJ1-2	AWSRDTSYGYT
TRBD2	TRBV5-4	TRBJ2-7	ASSSGLAPYEQY
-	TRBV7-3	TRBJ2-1	ASSPRDSVSSYNEQF
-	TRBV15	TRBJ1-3	ATSRVQGNGNTIY
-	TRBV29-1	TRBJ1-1	SVAAGRSQPEAF
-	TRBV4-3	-	ASSQDSLASTYEQY
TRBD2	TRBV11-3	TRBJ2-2	AKDIRDGGSGELF
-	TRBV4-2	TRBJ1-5	ASSQDEVAHQPQH
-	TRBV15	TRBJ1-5	ATSSRDSNQPQH
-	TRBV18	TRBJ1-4	ASSPPILRTTEKLF
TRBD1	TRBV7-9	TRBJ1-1	ASSHRQGARTEAF
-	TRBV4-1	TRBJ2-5	ASSQIPAGSLETQY
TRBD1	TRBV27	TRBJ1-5	ASSSQGDNQPQH
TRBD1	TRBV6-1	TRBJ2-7	ASSDSGGYEQY
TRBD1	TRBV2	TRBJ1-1	ASSGRPVTGGMSGEAF
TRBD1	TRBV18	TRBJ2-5	ASSPSDRGPFGAGAEETQY